This TCR beta chain was recorded in a study of blood T cell repertoires in COVID-19. The germline V gene has CDR1 LGHDT and CDR2 YNNKEL (reference sequence). V shed 3 bases, J shed 1 base, and the junction held 6 bases outside the gene matches. The CDR3 loop spans 16 amino acids. A single count supports this clone. The repertoire was sequenced with immunoSEQ multiplex PCR; TCRdb's copy has only in-frame clones and lacks some. Of about 140,000 clones in the sample, over 75% are singletons; the top ten hold just under 3%. Sequencing used PBMCs or T cells enriched from blood (not recorded which). This TCR was sampled from a woman in her fifties or sixties who had recovered from COVID-19. This rearrangement joins TRBV3-1 (or the pseudogene TRBV3-2) to TRBJ2-1; 7 bases fit TRBD2. CDR3 sequence: CASSQISGHSYNEQFF. The CDR3, as DNA: TGTGCCAGCAGCCAGATTAGCGGGCATTCCTACAATGAGCAGTTCTTC.